What follows describes a single T cell receptor (beta chain). No antigen is known for it. The data stem from a study of OX40 agonist ivuxolimab in advanced cancers. Study information: Patient treatment consisted of intravenous ivuxolimab administration every 2 weeks at 0.01 to 10 mg/kg. Earlier treatment with anti-PD-1, anti-PD-L1 or anti-CTLA-4 was permitted, and less than 50% had received some.

Between the trimmed V and J ends, which lost 1 base and 4 bases, there was a span of 11 bases. The CDR3 is 14 residues long. Germline values: CDR1 SEHNR, CDR2 FQNEAQ (reference sequence). Findings and limits, study-wide: The CD4+ and CD8+ T cells in the blood had expanded clonally by week 6 at 0.1 to 3.0 mg/kg.

The data were produced by immunoSEQ multiplex PCR, yet TCRdb's version contains in-frame clones alone and is incomplete. The sample includes fewer than 85,000 clones, 75% to 90% of them seen just once. The source was CD4+ or CD8+ T cells sorted from blood, collected in a trial of the OX40 agonist ivuxolimab. The chain carries TRBV7-9 and TRBJ2-7; TRBD2 is a possible D gene (5 bases). The receptor was derived from an adult with an advanced solid tumor such as melanoma, head and neck, liver or kidney cancer. This chain's CDR3 is CASSLVGREYEQYF. As DNA, the CDR3 is TGTGCCAGCAGCTTAGTCGGTCGGGAATACGAGCAGTACTTC. Full variable domain (rest looked up from reference TRBV7-9 and TRBJ2-7): DTGVSQNPRHKITKRGQNVTFRCDPISEHNRLYWYRQTLGQGPEFLTYFQNEAQLEKSRLLSDRFSAERPKGSFSTLEIQRTEQGDSAMYLCASSLVGREYEQYFGPGTRLTVT.